Sequencing of this T cell receptor beta chain was carried out in a study of cytomegalovirus exposure and HLA in healthy donors. The PCR made use of 60 Vbeta and 13 Jbeta primers. Using immunoSEQ multiplex PCR, the repertoire was profiled, and TCRdb retains in-frame clones only, with some absent. The table shows approximately 140,000 clones, with about three quarters occurring only once. Germline V CDR1 and CDR2: SGHNT, YENEEA. The length of the CDR3 is 14 residues. Trimming removed 6 bases from V and 4 bases from J, with 12 bases in between. This chain joins TRBV11-3 and TRBJ2-2; weak D call: TRBD1 (5 bases). The sequence was collected from a human donor in good health. The material sequenced was PBMCs. The CDR3 DNA sequence: TGTGCCAGCAGTCCACGCCAGGGCACCGGGGAGCTGTTTTTT. Amino acid sequence: CASSPRQGTGELFF.